This record concerns one TCR beta chain sequence. Antigen specificity is unknown. V lost 3 bases and J 7 bases, leaving 6 bases between the germline ends. This CDR3 has 11 amino acids. The V gene's germline CDR1 is SNHLY and CDR2 FYNNEI. The data derive from a study of a mutant IDH1 vaccine in newly diagnosed glioma. Background on the study: Eight vaccine doses were administered to patients at weeks 1, 3, 5, 7, 11, 15, 19 and 23. Patients were started on vaccination 4-6 weeks after radiotherapy alone, or with temozolomide cycles.

The time point is: week 11, during vaccination. Every vaccine dose comprised 300 ug of mutant IDH1 20-mer peptide plus topical imiquimod. Donor tumors were new WHO grade 3 or 4 IDH1-mutant, ATRX-lost astrocytomas. Using immunoSEQ multiplex PCR, the repertoire was profiled, and TCRdb retains in-frame clones only, with some absent. In the table there are 110,000 or so clones, roughly nine tenths of which are singletons. The chain joins TRBV2 to TRBJ1-2; D perhaps matches TRBD1 (5 bases). This clonotype originated in a woman in her fifties or sixties with glioma. The sample consisted of PBMCs, taken from a glioma patient whose treatment included an IDH1 peptide vaccine. The CDR3: CASSEGGGYTF. CDR3 sequence (DNA): TGTGCCAGCAGTGAGGGGGGTGGCTACACCTTC. Filled out from reference TRBV2 and TRBJ1-2, the complete variable domain reads EPEVTQTPSHQVTQMGQEVILRCVPISNHLYFYWYRQILGQKVEFLVSFYNNEISEKSEIFDDQFSVERPDGSNFTLKIRSTKLEDSAMYFCASSEGGGYTFGSGTRLTVV.